The 16 T cell receptor beta chains below were found in one sample sequenced in a study of cytomegalovirus exposure and HLA in healthy donors. Vbeta (60) and Jbeta (13) primers were used in the PCR. Sequenced by immunoSEQ multiplex PCR; TCRdb stores in-frame clones only, minus some. The sample yields 150,000 to 170,000 clones, about 76% seen once. Sequenced sample: PBMCs. These receptors were taken from a man aged 25 to 40 in good health and CMV-seropositive.

The genes are TRBV11-2 and TRBJ1-1; unclear D gene. Germline assignment: CDR1 SGHAT and CDR2 FQNNGV. The CDR3 consists of 16 residues. V lost 5 bases, J lost 4 bases, and 20 bases lay in between. CDR3 loop: CASSLGSPNSGTEAFF. The CDR3 DNA follows: TGTGCCAGCAGCCTGGGGAGCCCAAACTCGGGCACTGAAGCTTTCTTT.

This clone was counted once. Other DNA sequences in the same sample also yield this CDR3. The V gene is TRBV7-3, the J gene TRBJ1-1; no clear D gene. This CDR3 region has 13 residues. With 5 bases removed from V and 1 base from J, the gap between germline ends came to 8 bases. The germline V gene encodes CDR1 SGHTA and CDR2 FQGTGA. This CDR3 is CASSAQENTEAFF. The CDR3 DNA follows: TGTGCCAGCAGCGCTCAGGAGAACACTGAAGCTTTCTTT.

V usage is TRBV30 and J usage is TRBJ2-3; a weak D match, TRBD1 (5 bases). The CDR3 covers 11 residues. Germline V gene data show CDR1 as GTSNPN and CDR2 as SVGIG (reference sequence). V was trimmed by 2 bases and J by 9 bases, leaving 9 bases between them. The CDR3 region is CAWSTGRTQYF. In DNA, the CDR3 is TGTGCCTGGAGTACAGGAAGAACGCAGTATTTT.

The chain combines TRBV5-1 with TRBJ1-2; 8 positions match TRBD1. The germline V gene has CDR1 SGHRS and CDR2 YFSETQ. The V gene end was trimmed by 4 bases and the J gene end by 8 bases; junction bases not matched to a gene: 7. The CDR3 contains 13 residues. The CDR3: CASSPGQARGYTF. The CDR3 coding sequence is TGCGCCAGCAGCCCGGGACAGGCACGGGGCTACACCTTC.

This chain uses TRBV9 with TRBJ2-2; 8 bases are shared with TRBD1. The CDR3 length is 16 residues. Germline V gives CDR1 SGDLS, CDR2 YYNGEE. The junction had 9 bases not matched to a gene; V was cut back by 3 bases and J by 5 bases. The CDR3 sequence: CASSAPLDRATGELFF. DNA for the CDR3: TGTGCCAGCAGCGCCCCATTGGACAGGGCGACCGGGGAGCTGTTTTTT.

V is TRBV7-2 and J is TRBJ2-7, with 8 bases matching TRBD2. The CDR3 runs 14 residues. The ends lost 5 bases at V and 5 bases at J; junction bases unmatched: 8. CDR1 is SGHTA, CDR2 FQGNSA, per germline. The CDR3 loop reads CASSLVAGNDEQYF. CDR3 DNA: TGTGCCAGCAGCCTAGTAGCGGGGAATGACGAGCAGTACTTC.

The chain couples TRBV7-9 to TRBJ2-5, with TRBD2 identical over 9 bases. CDR1 SEHNR and CDR2 FQNEAQ come from the germline V gene (reference sequence). The V segment lost 5 bases and the J segment 1 base; nucleotides outside the gene matches: 5. The CDR3 has 15 residues. For the CDR3, the DNA is TGTGCCAGCAGCGACAGACTAGCGGCCCAAGAGACCCAGTACTTC. Translated: CASSDRLAAQETQYF.

V usage is TRBV30 and J usage is TRBJ2-5; 10 nucleotides match TRBD2. Germline V gives CDR1 GTSNPN, CDR2 SVGIG (reference sequence). CDR3 length: 13 amino acids. The trim removed 1 base at V and 9 bases at J, leaving 5 bases unmatched. CDR3 in amino acids: CAWSASGGLPQYF. The CDR3 DNA reads TGTGCCTGGAGTGCTAGCGGGGGTCTACCCCAGTACTTC.

The rearrangement uses TRBV6-4 and TRBJ1-2, with 12 bases aligning to TRBD1. CDR3 length equals 14 residues. V lost 10 bases to trimming and J lost 7 bases; unmatched junction nucleotides: 10. Per germline, CDR1 MRHNA and CDR2 SNTAGT. CDR3 sequence reads: CATNPGTGGRGYTF. The CDR3 DNA sequence: TGTGCCACAAACCCCGGGACAGGGGGCCGTGGCTACACCTTC.

The chain uses TRBV27 and TRBJ2-1, with D unresolved. The V and J ends lost 4 bases and 2 bases respectively, with 6 bases between them. This CDR3 is 13 amino acids long. Germline V gene data show CDR1 as MNHEY and CDR2 as SMNVEV (reference sequence). The CDR3 spells CASSSIAYNEQFF. The CDR3 coding sequence is TGTGCCAGCAGTTCCATAGCCTACAATGAGCAGTTCTTC.

A single count supports this clone. The DNA for the CDR3 is TGTGCCATCAGTAATTCGTCGGGGTCGAACACTGAAGCTTTCTTT. Protein sequence: CAISNSSGSNTEAFF. The J gene is TRBJ1-1, the V gene TRBV10-3; D ambiguous. The germline gives CDR1 ENHRY, CDR2 SYGVKD. The CDR3 loop spans 15 amino acids. V was cut by 5 bases and J by 1 base, with 14 bases left in between.

This rearrangement joins TRBV21-1 to TRBJ1-4. TRBV21-1 is given as a pseudogene. The CDR3 is made up of 12 amino acids. CDR3 protein: CACRNTGEKLFF. The CDR3 DNA reads as TGTGCCTGCCGTAACACCGGGGAAAAACTGTTTTTT.

The chain links TRBV5-8 to TRBJ2-1; D is undetermined. This CDR3 is 11 amino acids long. V shed 5 bases and J shed 4 bases, with 4 bases lying between them. CDR1 and CDR2 from the germline V gene are SGHTS and YDEGEE. The CDR3 DNA reads TGTGCCAGCAGTCCTTACAATGAGCAGTTCTTC. Encoded protein: CASSPYNEQFF.

This clone occurred a few times. The chain is built from TRBV5-8 and TRBJ1-1; D might be TRBD1 (6 bases). The CDR3 loop spans 13 amino acids. In germline, CDR1 is SGHTS, CDR2 YDEGEE. V was clipped by 4 bases and J by 3 bases, with 10 bases between them. CDR3: CASSINRDTEAFF. Here the CDR3 DNA reads TGTGCCAGCAGCATTAACAGGGACACTGAAGCTTTCTTT.

The rearrangement links TRBV5-1 to TRBJ1-1, with TRBD1 matching over 10 bases. Germline-derived CDR1 and CDR2 are SGHRS and YFSETQ. The J segment lost 3 bases and the V segment lost 0 bases, leaving 2 bases of the junction unmatched. This CDR3 spans 15 amino acids. The CDR3 nucleotides are TGCGCCAGCAGCTTGGTTGGACAGGGGGACACTGAAGCTTTCTTT. Translated, it gives CASSLVGQGDTEAFF.

The rearrangement joins TRBV7-2 to TRBJ2-1; D possibly corresponds to TRBD1 (6 bases). CDR1 is SGHTA, CDR2 FQGNSA, per germline. V was clipped by 5 bases and J by 11 bases, with 13 bases between them. The CDR3 is 12 residues long. CDR3 in DNA: TGTGCCAGCAGCCGAACAGGGTACCAGCAGTTCTTC. It translates to CASSRTGYQQFF.